The 18 T cell receptor beta chains listed next were all sequenced from one sample in a study of CD8 T cells in Susac syndrome. Roughly 0.45 to 1 ug RNA was reverse transcribed with random hexamers. TCRdb used MiXCR to reprocess the immunoSEQ multiplex PCR reads, holding one entry per CDR3 protein. This table holds around 200,000 distinct CDR3 sequences, 95% found once. Sequenced input: CD4+ T cells from PBMCs. These receptor sequences come from a human donor with multiple sclerosis.

The genes are TRBV7-9 and TRBJ2-3, with D possibly TRBD1 on 6 matching bases. The germline gives CDR1 SEHNR, CDR2 FQNEAQ (reference sequence). The CDR3 sequence is 17 residues long. Trimming took off 6 bases at V and 3 bases at J, with 22 bases between the two ends. The DNA for the CDR3 is TGTGCCAGCAGGTATAATGTGGGGGCCGGTTCGACAGATACGCAGTATTTT. It is translated as CASRYNVGAGSTDTQYF.

This sequence joins TRBV4-2 and TRBJ1-2; D might be TRBD1 (5 bases). Trimming stripped 5 bases from V and 4 bases from J, with 14 bases between. This CDR3 is built from 14 residues. Germline loops: CDR1 LGHNA, CDR2 YNFKEQ. CDR3 in DNA: TGTGCCAGCAGCGCCGGGATGGGGCCCTATGGCTACACCTTC. Encoded protein: CASSAGMGPYGYTF.

The V and J genes are TRBV9 and TRBJ2-3; D is undetermined. CDR3 length: 15 residues. V dropped 0 bases and J dropped 0 bases, with 8 bases sitting between them. Germline V gene sequence: CDR1 SGDLS, CDR2 YYNGEE. The chain's CDR3 is CASSVGRSSTDTQYF. For the CDR3, the DNA is TGTGCCAGCAGCGTAGGTAGGTCTAGCACAGATACGCAGTATTTT.

V gene TRBV28 combines with J gene TRBJ2-3, with D tentatively TRBD1 or TRBD2 (6 bases each). Trimming stripped 3 bases from V and 4 bases from J, with 11 bases between. Germline lookup yields CDR1 MDHEN and CDR2 SYDVKM. This CDR3 has 14 amino acids. CDR3 sequence (DNA): TGTGCCAGCAGTTTTGGGGGGCCCTCAGATACGCAGTATTTT. Its translation: CASSFGGPSDTQYF. Combining the CDR3 with reference TRBV28 and TRBJ2-3 gives the whole variable domain DVKVTQSSRYLVKRTGEKVFLECVQDMDHENMFWYRQDPGLGLRLIYFSYDVKMKEKGDIPEGYSVSREKKERFSLILESASTNQTSMYLCASSFGGPSDTQYFGPGTRLTVL.

This chain connects TRBV6-1 to TRBJ1-2; D remains unclear. The germline CDR1 and CDR2 sequences are MNHNS and SASEGT. The CDR3 has 10 residues. Trimming cost V 8 bases and J 13 bases, with 14 bases left between them. The CDR3 sequence: CASGEPTSTF. CDR3 in DNA: TGTGCCAGCGGAGAACCTACTTCCACCTTC.

The V call is TRBV5-6, the J call TRBJ2-3; TRBD2 matches 8 bases. After removal of 1 base from V and 4 bases from J, the junction contained 2 bases not matched to a gene. CDR1 SGHDT and CDR2 YYEEEE come from the germline V gene. CDR3 length equals 14 residues. This CDR3 is CASSLPGGPDTQYF. CDR3 in DNA: TGTGCCAGCAGCTTGCCGGGGGGGCCAGATACGCAGTATTTT.

This chain uses TRBV9 with TRBJ1-6; TRBD1 matches at 8 bases. The CDR3 runs 16 residues. CDR1 and CDR2 from the germline V gene are SGDLS and YYNGEE. The V gene end was trimmed by 4 bases and the J gene end by 10 bases; junction bases not matched to a gene: 13. CDR3 sequence (DNA): TGTGCCAGCAGCCTAGGGACAGGTACCTTTTCGTCACCCCTCCACTTT. Protein product: CASSLGTGTFSSPLHF.

The J gene is TRBJ2-1, the V gene TRBV9; TRBD2 aligns across 12 bases. The CDR3 runs 15 residues. Germline assignment: CDR1 SGDLS and CDR2 YYNGEE. V was clipped by 3 bases and J by 7 bases; unmatched bases: 5. As DNA, the CDR3 is TGTGCCAGCAGCGCACTAGCGGGGGGAAGGAATGAGCAGTTCTTC. It yields the protein CASSALAGGRNEQFF.

The chain combines TRBV20-1 with TRBJ2-3; D might be TRBD2 (6 bases). Germline V lookup: CDR1 DFQATT, CDR2 SNEGSKA (reference sequence). The CDR3 sequence is 14 residues long. Trimming stripped 7 bases from V and 0 bases from J, with 14 bases between. DNA for the CDR3: TGCAGTGGGGTTACGGGACTTAGCACAGATACGCAGTATTTT. Translation gives CSGVTGLSTDTQYF.

The chain links TRBV29-1 to TRBJ1-2; D is uncertain. This CDR3 has 13 amino acids. Between the trimmed V and J ends, which lost 1 base and 8 bases, there was a span of 14 bases. Germline CDR1 reads SQVTM; CDR2 reads ANQGSEA. In nucleotides, the CDR3 is TGCAGCGTTGAAGCTGTCAGTGAGAGAGGCTACACCTTC. Protein sequence: CSVEAVSERGYTF. Combining the CDR3 with reference TRBV29-1 and TRBJ1-2 gives the whole variable domain SAVISQKPSRDICQRGTSLTIQCQVDSQVTMMFWYRQQPGQSLTLIATANQGSEATYESGFVIDKFPISRPNLTFSTLTVSNMSPEDSSIYLCSVEAVSERGYTFGSGTRLTVV.

This clonotype was observed a few times. The junction does not match germline at one end; this may be a read error. This CDR3 reads CASSLDSLNTEAFF. CDR3 in DNA: TGTGCCAGCAGCTTAGACAGTTTGAACACTGAAGCTTTCTTT. V gene TRBV5-1 combines with J gene TRBJ1-1, with D perhaps TRBD1 (5 bases). The length of the CDR3 is 14 residues. Germline-derived CDR1 and CDR2 are SGHRS and YFSETQ.

The chain joins TRBV30 to TRBJ2-5; D not resolved. The V end lost 0 bases, the J end lost 5 bases, and 13 bases lay between the germline ends. CDR1 is GTSNPN and CDR2 is SVGIG in the germline V gene (reference sequence). The CDR3 is 14 amino acids. CDR3 sequence reads: CAWSVVGLAETQYF. For the CDR3, the DNA is TGTGCCTGGAGTGTCGTGGGCCTCGCCGAGACCCAGTACTTC.

The chain couples TRBV4-2 to TRBJ1-2, with D maybe TRBD1 (5 bases). V was trimmed by 2 bases and J by 1 base, leaving 20 bases between them. The germline CDR1 and CDR2 sequences are LGHNA and YNFKEQ. The CDR3 extends over 18 amino acids. The CDR3: CASSQWRSKIDSNYGYTF. In DNA, the CDR3 is TGTGCCAGCAGCCAATGGCGATCCAAGATCGACAGTAACTATGGCTACACCTTC.

The J gene is TRBJ1-2, the V gene TRBV27, with D possibly matching TRBD1 (6 bases). The germline gives CDR1 MNHEY, CDR2 SMNVEV (reference sequence). The CDR3 sequence is 14 residues long. The V end lost 1 base, the J end lost 6 bases, and 12 bases lay between the germline ends. In DNA form, the CDR3 reads TGTGCCAGCAGTTTATTTGCAGGGGAAGATGGCTACACCTTC. Translated: CASSLFAGEDGYTF.

The V and J genes are TRBV5-1 and TRBJ2-7, with 7 bases identical to TRBD1. CDR1 SGHRS and CDR2 YFSETQ come from the germline V gene. With 4 bases clipped from V and 3 bases from J, the junction kept 10 bases outside the gene matches. This CDR3 spans 15 amino acids. In DNA form, the CDR3 reads TGCGCCAGCAGCCCCCAGGGACAGTCCCACTACGAGCAGTACTTC. Translated, it gives CASSPQGQSHYEQYF.

The chain has TRBV20-1 and TRBJ1-1; tentatively, D is TRBD1 (6 bases). The germline gives CDR1 DFQATT, CDR2 SNEGSKA (reference sequence). The CDR3 extends over 14 amino acids. Deletions cut 6 bases from V and 1 base from J, with 15 bases between. The CDR3 DNA is TGCAGTGCCAGTGGGACACCCCAGAACACTGAAGCTTTCTTT. Residues: CSASGTPQNTEAFF.

Only one count was recorded for this clonotype. The V gene is TRBV3-1, the J gene TRBJ1-2; D not resolved. V was shortened by 4 bases and J by 6 bases, with 12 bases between the two germline ends. This CDR3 is built from 13 residues. Germline V CDR1 and CDR2: LGHDT, YNNKEL (reference sequence). The CDR3 here is CASSPTREDGYTF. CDR3 nucleotide sequence: TGTGCCAGCAGCCCCACCCGGGAGGATGGCTACACCTTC.

This clonotype appeared a single time. The rearrangement links TRBV20-1 to TRBJ1-5, with D uncertain. V shed 2 bases and J shed 4 bases, with 12 bases lying between them. The CDR3 loop spans 14 amino acids. Germline-derived CDR1 and CDR2 are DFQATT and SNEGSKA (reference sequence). Here the CDR3 DNA reads TGCAGTGCTAGAATGGGTCCGACGAATCAGCCCCAGCATTTT. It codes for CSARMGPTNQPQHF.